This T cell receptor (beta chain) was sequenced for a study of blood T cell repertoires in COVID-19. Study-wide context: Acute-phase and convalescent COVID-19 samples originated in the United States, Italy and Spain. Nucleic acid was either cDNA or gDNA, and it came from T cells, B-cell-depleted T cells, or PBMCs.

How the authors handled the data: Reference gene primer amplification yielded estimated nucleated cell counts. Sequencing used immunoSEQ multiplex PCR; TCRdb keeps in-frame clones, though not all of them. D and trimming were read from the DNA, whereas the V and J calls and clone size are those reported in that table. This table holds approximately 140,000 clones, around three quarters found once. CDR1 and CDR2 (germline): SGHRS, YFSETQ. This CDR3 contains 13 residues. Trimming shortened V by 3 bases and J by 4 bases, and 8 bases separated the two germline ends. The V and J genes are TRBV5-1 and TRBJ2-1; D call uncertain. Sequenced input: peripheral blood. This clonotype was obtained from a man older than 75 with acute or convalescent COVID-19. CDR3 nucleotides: TGCGCCAGCAGCTCGGGTCGTTACAATGAGCAGTTCTTC. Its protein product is CASSSGRYNEQFF. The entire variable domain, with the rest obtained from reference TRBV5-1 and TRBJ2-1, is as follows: KAGVTQTPRYLIKTRGQQVTLSCSPISGHRSVSWYQQTPGQGLQFLFEYFSETQRNKGNFPGRFSGRQFSNSRSEMNVSTLELGDSALYLCASSSGRYNEQFFGPGTRLTVL.